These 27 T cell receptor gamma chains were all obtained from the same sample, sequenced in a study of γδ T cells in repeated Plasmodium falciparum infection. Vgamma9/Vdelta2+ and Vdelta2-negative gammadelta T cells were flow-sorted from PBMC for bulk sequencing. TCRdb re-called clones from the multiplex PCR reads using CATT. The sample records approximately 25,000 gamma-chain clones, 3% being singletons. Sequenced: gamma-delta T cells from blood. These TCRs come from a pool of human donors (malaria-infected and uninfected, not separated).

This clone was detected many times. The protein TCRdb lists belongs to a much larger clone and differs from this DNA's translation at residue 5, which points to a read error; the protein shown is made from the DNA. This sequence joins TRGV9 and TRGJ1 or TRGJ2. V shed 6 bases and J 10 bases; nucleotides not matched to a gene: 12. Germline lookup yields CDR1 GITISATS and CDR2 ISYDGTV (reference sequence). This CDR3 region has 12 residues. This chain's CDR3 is CALWILLGKKLF. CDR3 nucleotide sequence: TGTGCCTTGTGGATCCTTTTGGGCAAGAAACTCTTT.

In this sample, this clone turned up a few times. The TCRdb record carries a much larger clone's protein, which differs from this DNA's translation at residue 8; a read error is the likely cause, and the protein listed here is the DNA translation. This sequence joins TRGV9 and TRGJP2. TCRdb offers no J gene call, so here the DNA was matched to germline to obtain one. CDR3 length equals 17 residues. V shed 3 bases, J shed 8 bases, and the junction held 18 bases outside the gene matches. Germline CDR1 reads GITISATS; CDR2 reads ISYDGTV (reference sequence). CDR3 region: CALWEKWDKAGDWIKTF. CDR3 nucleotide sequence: TGTGCCTTGTGGGAGAAATGGGATAAGGCCGGAGATTGGATCAAGACGTTT.

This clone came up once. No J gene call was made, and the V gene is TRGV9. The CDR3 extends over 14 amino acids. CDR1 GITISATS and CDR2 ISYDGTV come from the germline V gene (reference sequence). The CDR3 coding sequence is TGTGCCTTGTGGGAGGTGCAAAACTGGTTGGTTCAGATATTT. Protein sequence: CALWEVQNWLVQIF.

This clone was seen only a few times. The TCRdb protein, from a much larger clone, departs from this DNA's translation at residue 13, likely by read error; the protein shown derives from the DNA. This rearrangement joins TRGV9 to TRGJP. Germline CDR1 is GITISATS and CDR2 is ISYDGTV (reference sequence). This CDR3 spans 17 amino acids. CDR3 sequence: CALWEVTGELGKNIKVF. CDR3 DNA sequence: TGTGCCTTGTGGGAGGTGACTGGTGAGTTGGGCAAAAATATCAAGGTATTT.

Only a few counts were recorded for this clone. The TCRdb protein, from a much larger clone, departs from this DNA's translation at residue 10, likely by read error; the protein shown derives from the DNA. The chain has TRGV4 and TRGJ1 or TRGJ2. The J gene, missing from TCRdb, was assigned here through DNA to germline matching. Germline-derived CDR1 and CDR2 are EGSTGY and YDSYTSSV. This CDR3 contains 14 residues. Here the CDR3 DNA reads TGTGCCACCTGGGATGCCCCGGATTATGATAAGAAACTCTTT. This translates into CATWDAPDYDKKLF.

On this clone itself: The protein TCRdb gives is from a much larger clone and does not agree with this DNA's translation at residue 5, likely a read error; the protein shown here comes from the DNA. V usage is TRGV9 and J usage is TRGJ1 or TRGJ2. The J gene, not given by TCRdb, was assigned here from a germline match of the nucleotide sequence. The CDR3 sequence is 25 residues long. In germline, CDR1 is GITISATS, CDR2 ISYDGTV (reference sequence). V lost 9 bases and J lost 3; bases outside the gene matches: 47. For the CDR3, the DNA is TGTGCCTTGGATTATTTGCGGGGCTTGTTACCTTGTAATAAGTTCGAACATGGTGCTTATTATAAGAAACTCTTT. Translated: CALDYLRGLLPCNKFEHGAYYKKLF.

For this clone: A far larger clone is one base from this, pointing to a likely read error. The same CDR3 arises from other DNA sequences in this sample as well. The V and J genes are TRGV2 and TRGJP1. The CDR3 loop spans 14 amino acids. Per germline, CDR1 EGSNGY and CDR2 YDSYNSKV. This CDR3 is CATWDFTTGWFKIF. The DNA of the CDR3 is TGTGCCACCTGGGACTTTACCACTGGTTGGTTTAAGATATTT.

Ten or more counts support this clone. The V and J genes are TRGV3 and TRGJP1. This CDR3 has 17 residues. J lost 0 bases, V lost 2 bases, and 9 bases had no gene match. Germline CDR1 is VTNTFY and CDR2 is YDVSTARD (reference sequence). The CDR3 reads CATWDTGGYTTGWFKIF. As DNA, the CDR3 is TGTGCCACCTGGGACACGGGGGGGTATACCACTGGTTGGTTCAAGATATTT.

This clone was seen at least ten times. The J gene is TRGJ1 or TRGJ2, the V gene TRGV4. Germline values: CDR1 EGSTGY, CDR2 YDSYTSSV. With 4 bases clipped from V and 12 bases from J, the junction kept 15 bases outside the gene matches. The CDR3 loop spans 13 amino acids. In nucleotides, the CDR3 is TGTGCCACCTGGGACGGGCGGGATTACGGGAAACTCTTT. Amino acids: CATWDGRDYGKLF.

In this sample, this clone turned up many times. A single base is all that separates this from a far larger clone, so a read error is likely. The CDR3 is CATWDGLVDYEKLF. The CDR3 nucleotides read TGTGCCACCTGGGACGGGCTCGTCGATTATGAGAAACTCTTT. The rearrangement links TRGV2 to TRGJ1 or TRGJ2. The CDR3 has 14 residues. Germline CDR1 EGSNGY, CDR2 YDSYNSKV.

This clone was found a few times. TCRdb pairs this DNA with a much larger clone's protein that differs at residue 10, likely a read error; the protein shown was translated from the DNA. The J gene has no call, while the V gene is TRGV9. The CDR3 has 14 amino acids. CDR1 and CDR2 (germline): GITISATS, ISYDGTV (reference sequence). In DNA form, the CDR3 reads TGTGCCTTGTGGGAGGTGCTCCTTGGTTGTAATAAACTCTTT. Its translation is CALWEVLLGCNKLF.

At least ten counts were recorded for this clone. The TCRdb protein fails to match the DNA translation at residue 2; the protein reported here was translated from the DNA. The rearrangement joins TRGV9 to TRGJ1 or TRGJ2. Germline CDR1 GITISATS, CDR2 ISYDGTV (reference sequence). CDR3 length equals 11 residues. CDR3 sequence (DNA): TGTACCTTGTGGGAGCCGGGTAAGAAACTCTTT. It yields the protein CTLWEPGKKLF.

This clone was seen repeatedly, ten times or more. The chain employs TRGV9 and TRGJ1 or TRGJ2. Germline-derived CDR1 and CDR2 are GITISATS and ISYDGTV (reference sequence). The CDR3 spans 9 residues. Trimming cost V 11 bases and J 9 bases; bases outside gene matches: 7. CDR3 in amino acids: CASHSKKLF. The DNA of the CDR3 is TGTGCCTCGCATAGTAAGAAACTCTTT.

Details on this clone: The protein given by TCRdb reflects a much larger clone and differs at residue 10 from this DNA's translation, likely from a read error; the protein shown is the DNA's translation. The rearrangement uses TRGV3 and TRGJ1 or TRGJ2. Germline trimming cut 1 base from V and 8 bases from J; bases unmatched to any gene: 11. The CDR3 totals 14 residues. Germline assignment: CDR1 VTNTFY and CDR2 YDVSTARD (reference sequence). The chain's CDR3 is CATWDSDWSHKKLF. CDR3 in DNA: TGTGCCACCTGGGACAGCGACTGGTCCCATAAGAAACTCTTT.

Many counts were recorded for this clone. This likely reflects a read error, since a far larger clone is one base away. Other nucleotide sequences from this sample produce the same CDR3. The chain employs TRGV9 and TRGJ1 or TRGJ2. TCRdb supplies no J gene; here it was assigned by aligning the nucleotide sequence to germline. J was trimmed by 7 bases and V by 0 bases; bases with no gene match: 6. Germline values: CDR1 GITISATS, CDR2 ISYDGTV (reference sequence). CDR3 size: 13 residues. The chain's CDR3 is CALWEVTDYKKLF. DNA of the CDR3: TGTGCCTTGTGGGAGGTGACGGACTATAAGAAACTCTTT.

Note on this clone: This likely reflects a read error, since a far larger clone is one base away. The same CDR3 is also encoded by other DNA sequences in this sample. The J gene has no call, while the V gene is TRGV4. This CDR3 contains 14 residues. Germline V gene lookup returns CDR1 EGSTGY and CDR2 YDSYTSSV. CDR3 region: CATWDPWSYYKKLF. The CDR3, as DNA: TGTGCCACCTGGGATCCTTGGAGCTATTATAAGAAGCTCTTT.

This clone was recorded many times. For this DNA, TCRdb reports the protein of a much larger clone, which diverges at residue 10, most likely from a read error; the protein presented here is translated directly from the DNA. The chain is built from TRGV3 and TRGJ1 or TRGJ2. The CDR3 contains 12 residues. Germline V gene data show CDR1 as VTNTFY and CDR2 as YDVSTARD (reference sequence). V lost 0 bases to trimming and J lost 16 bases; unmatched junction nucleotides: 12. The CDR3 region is CATWDRPNRRLF. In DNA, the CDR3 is TGTGCCACCTGGGACAGGCCTAATCGTAGGCTCTTT.

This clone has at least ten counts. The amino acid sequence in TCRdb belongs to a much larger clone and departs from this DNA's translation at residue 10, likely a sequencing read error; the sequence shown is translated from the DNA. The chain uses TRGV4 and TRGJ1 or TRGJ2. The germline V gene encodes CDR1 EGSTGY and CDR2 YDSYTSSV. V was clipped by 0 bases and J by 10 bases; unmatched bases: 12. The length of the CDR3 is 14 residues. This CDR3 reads CATWDGPKNRKKLF. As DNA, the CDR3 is TGTGCCACCTGGGATGGGCCGAAAAATAGAAAGAAACTCTTT.

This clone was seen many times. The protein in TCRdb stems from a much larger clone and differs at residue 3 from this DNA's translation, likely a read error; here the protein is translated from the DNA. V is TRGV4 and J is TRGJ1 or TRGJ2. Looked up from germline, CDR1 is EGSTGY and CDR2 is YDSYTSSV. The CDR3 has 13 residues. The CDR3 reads CAPWDARYYKKLF. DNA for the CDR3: TGTGCCCCCTGGGATGCCCGTTATTATAAGAAACTCTTT.

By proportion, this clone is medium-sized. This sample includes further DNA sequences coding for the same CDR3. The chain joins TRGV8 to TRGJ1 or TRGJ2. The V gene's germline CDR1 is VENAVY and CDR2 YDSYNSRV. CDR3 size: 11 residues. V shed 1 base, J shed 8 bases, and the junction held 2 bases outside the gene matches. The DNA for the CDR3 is TGTGCCACCTGGGATAGTGATAAGAAACTCTTT. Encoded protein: CATWDSDKKLF.

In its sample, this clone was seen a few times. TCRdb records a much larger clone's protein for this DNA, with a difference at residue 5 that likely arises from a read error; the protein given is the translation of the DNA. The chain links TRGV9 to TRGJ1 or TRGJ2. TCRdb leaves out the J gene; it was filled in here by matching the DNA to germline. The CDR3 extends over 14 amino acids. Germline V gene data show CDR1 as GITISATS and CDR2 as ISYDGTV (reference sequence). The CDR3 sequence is CALWGVQGYYKKLF. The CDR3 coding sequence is TGTGCCTTGTGGGGGGTGCAGGGCTATTATAAGAAACTCTTT.

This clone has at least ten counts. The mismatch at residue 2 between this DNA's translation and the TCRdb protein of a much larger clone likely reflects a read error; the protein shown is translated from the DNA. CDR3: CTTWDGDYYKKLF. In nucleotides, the CDR3 is TGTACCACCTGGGACGGAGATTATTATAAGAAACTCTTT. The chain links TRGV2 to TRGJ1 or TRGJ2. CDR3 length equals 13 residues. Germline CDR1 reads EGSNGY; CDR2 reads YDSYNSKV.

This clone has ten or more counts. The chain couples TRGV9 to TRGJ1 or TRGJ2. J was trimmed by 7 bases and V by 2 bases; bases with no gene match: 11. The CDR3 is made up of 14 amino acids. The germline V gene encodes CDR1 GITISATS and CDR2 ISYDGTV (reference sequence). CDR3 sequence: CALWEASRRYKKLF. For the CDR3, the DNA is TGTGCCTTGTGGGAGGCTTCACGTCGCTATAAGAAACTCTTT.

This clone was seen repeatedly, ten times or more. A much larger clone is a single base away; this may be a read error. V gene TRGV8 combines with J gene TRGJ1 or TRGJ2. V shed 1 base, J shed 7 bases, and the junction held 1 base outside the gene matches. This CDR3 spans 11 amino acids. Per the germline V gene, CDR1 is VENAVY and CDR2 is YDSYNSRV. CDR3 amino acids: CATWDSYKKLF. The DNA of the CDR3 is TGTGCCACCTGGGATAGCTATAAGAAACTCTTT.

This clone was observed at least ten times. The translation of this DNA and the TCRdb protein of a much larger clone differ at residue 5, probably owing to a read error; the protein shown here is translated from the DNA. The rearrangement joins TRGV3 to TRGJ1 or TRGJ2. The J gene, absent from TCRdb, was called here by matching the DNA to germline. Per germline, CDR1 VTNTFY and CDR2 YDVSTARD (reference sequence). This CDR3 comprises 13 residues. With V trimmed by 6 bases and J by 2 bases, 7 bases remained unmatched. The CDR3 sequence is CATWNEYYYKKLF. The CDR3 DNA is TGTGCCACCTGGAACGAGTATTATTATAAGAAACTCTTT.

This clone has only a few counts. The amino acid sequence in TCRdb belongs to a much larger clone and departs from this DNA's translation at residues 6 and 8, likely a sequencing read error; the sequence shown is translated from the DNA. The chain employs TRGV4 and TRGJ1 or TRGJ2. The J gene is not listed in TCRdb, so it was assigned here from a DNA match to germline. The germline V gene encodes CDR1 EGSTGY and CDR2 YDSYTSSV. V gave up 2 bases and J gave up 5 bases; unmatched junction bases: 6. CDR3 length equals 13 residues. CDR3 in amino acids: CATWDVPHYKKLF. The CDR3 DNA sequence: TGTGCCACCTGGGATGTCCCCCATTATAAGAAACTCTTT.

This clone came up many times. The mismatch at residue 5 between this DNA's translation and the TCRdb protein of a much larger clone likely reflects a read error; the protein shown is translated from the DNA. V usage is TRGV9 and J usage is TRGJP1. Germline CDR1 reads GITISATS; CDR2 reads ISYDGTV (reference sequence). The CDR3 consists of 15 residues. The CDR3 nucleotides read TGTGCCTTGTGGGGGGTGTGGACCACTGGTTGGTTCAAGATATTT. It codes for CALWGVWTTGWFKIF.